A single sample is the source of the 10 T cell receptor beta chains below, sequenced in a study of breast tumors, draining lymph nodes, adjacent tissues. Samples came from axillary lymph nodes draining the breast cancer. In TCRdb, the multiplex PCR reads were re-called with MiXCR into one record per CDR3 protein. The sample yields about 300,000 distinct CDR3 sequences, more than 30% seen once. Sequencing was carried out using axillary lymph node tissue. The receptors shown here come from a female donor with breast cancer. Some clones in this sample may be carry-over from other donors' samples.

In its sample, this clonotype was seen many times. The rearrangement joins TRBV12-3 or TRBV12-4 to TRBJ1-6; 8 bases align to TRBD1. This CDR3 contains 15 residues. Losses at the gene ends were 6 bases for V and 7 bases for J; bases not matched to a gene: 8. DNA for the CDR3: TGTGCCAGCAGAGAGACAGGGGCCGGGAATTCACCCCTCCACTTT. This sequence encodes CASRETGAGNSPLHF.

This clonotype appeared many times. The genes are TRBV12-3 or TRBV12-4 and TRBJ2-5, with TRBD2 matching 8 bases. The CDR3 is made up of 15 amino acids. Trimming removed 2 bases from V and 2 bases from J; junction bases left unmatched: 4. CDR3 nucleotides: TGTGCCAGCAGTTTACTAGCGGGTAGACAAGAGACCCAGTACTTC. It is translated as CASSLLAGRQETQYF.

This clonotype was detected a few times. This may stem from a read error, because a much larger clone lies one nucleotide away. As DNA, the CDR3 is TGCAGTGCTAGACAGCGGGGGGAGACCCGGTACTTC. As protein: CSARQRGETRYF. The chain is built from TRBV20-1 and TRBJ2-5; TRBD2 agrees at 9 bases. CDR3 length: 12 amino acids. Per germline, CDR1 DFQATT and CDR2 SNEGSKA (reference sequence).

This clonotype came up a few times. V is TRBV9 and J is TRBJ1-1; D unclear. Trimming stripped 0 bases from V and 4 bases from J, with 7 bases between. Germline-derived CDR1 and CDR2 are SGDLS and YYNGEE. This CDR3 is 13 amino acids long. The CDR3 DNA reads TGTGCCAGCAGCGTAGTGGAGAGCACTGAAGCTTTCTTT. This codes for CASSVVESTEAFF.

This chain connects TRBV20-1 to TRBJ2-7; D is possibly TRBD2 (6 bases). Germline lookup yields CDR1 DFQATT and CDR2 SNEGSKA (reference sequence). The CDR3 has 14 amino acids. V was clipped by 5 bases and J by 7 bases, with 21 bases between them. CDR3 residues: CSAGAGLPEEEQYF. The CDR3 bases are TGCAGTGCTGGGGCGGGACTCCCCGAGGAAGAGCAGTACTTC.

In the case of this clonotype: Compared with germline, one end of the junction differs, possibly owing to a read error. The chain employs TRBV5-4 and TRBJ1-5; 8 nucleotides line up with TRBD1. The CDR3 spans 15 residues. Germline CDR1 reads SGHNT; CDR2 reads YYREEE (reference sequence). Here the CDR3 reads CVSSLDRAVGQPQHF. The DNA for the CDR3 is TGTGTCAGCAGCTTGGACAGGGCGGTCGGTCAGCCCCAGCATTTT.

V is TRBV7-9 and J is TRBJ1-5; the D is unclear. CDR3 size: 14 residues. V was clipped by 2 bases and J by 2 bases, with 7 bases between them. Germline V gene lookup returns CDR1 SEHNR and CDR2 FQNEAQ (reference sequence). Here the CDR3 DNA reads TGTGCCAGCAGCTTACTGCCCGGCAATCAGCCCCAGCATTTT. Protein product: CASSLLPGNQPQHF.

The chain joins TRBV7-9 to TRBJ1-1, with D tentatively TRBD1 (6 bases). CDR3 length: 18 residues. The germline CDR1 and CDR2 sequences are SEHNR and FQNEAQ (reference sequence). The V gene lost 3 bases and the J gene lost 1 base, with 21 bases spanning the gap. The CDR3 loop reads CASSFYLRGGGGNTEAFF. The CDR3 bases are TGTGCCAGCAGCTTCTACCTTAGGGGAGGGGGTGGGAACACTGAAGCTTTCTTT.

V gene TRBV19 combines with J gene TRBJ2-7, with 11 bases aligning to TRBD2. CDR1 and CDR2 from the germline V gene are LNHDA and SQIVND (reference sequence). With V trimmed by 3 bases and J by 2 bases, 3 bases remained unmatched. This CDR3 is 15 amino acids long. CDR3 amino acids: CASSMTSGAAYEQYF. Written as DNA, the CDR3 is TGTGCCAGTAGTATGACTAGCGGGGCAGCCTACGAGCAGTACTTC.

This clonotype showed up just a few times. This may be a read error: a much more frequent sequence differs by one nucleotide. The rearrangement links TRBV6-1 to TRBJ2-7; 14 bases match TRBD2. Per germline, CDR1 MNHNS and CDR2 SASEGT. The CDR3 sequence is 20 residues long. CDR3: CAISQITGTSGSRKPYEQYF. In DNA, the CDR3 is TGTGCCATCAGTCAAATTACCGGGACTAGCGGGAGCCGCAAGCCCTACGAGCAGTACTTC.